This TCR beta chain appears in the sequencing data of a study of technical replicates of blood from a handful of donors. The method was immunoSEQ multiplex PCR; TCRdb's version includes in-frame clones alone and lacks a portion of them. Of approximately 13,000 clones listed, around 83% are singletons. CDR3 length: 13 amino acids. CDR1 and CDR2 from the germline V gene are SEHNR and FQNEAQ (reference sequence). Trimming pared 1 base from V and 6 bases from J, leaving 10 bases between. Sample: PBMCs. This sequence was found in a human donor in good health. This chain uses TRBV7-9 with TRBJ2-7; no definite D call. As DNA, the CDR3 is TGTGCCAGCAGCTTAGGTTTCCCCAGCGAGCAGTACTTC. Translation: CASSLGFPSEQYF.